What follows are 32 T cell receptor beta chains derived from one specimen sequenced in a study of shared clonotypes between healthy human individuals. Here immunoSEQ multiplex PCR was the method, and the copy in TCRdb shows in-frame clones only, minus some. The sample has about 2.4 million clones; 80% to 95% are singletons. Input material: naive CD4+ T cells from PBMCs. Subset indicated: CD45RA+ positively selected. The receptors were sampled from a man aged 18 to 35 in good health. Some clones in this sample may be carry-over from other donors' samples.

J is TRBJ1-2 and V is TRBV6-1; 10 bases are a match to TRBD1. V was clipped by 4 bases and J by 3 bases; unmatched bases: 5. Per the germline V gene, CDR1 is MNHNS and CDR2 is SASEGT. The CDR3 covers 15 residues. CDR3 in amino acids: CASSVETGGYYGYTF. The CDR3 DNA reads as TGTGCCAGCAGTGTCGAGACAGGGGGCTACTATGGCTACACCTTC.

This clone was observed once. This sample also contains other DNA sequences that code for the same CDR3. The chain has TRBV5-1 and TRBJ2-3, with no clear D. From germline, CDR1 is SGHRS and CDR2 YFSETQ. Trimming removed 0 bases at V and 2 bases at J, with 4 bases between. The CDR3 is 13 residues long. The CDR3 region has the DNA TGCGCCAGCAGCTTGGAATCCACAGATACGCAGTATTTT. Encoded protein: CASSLESTDTQYF.

This chain connects TRBV5-6 to TRBJ2-4; D unresolved. The CDR3 contains 15 residues. Germline V gene data show CDR1 as SGHDT and CDR2 as YYEEEE. V lost 4 bases and J 7 bases, leaving 18 bases between the germline ends. The CDR3 loop is CASSPRRTSMNIQYF. CDR3 DNA: TGTGCCAGCAGCCCTAGGCGCACCAGCATGAACATTCAGTACTTC. Full variable domain (outside the CDR3, taken from reference TRBV5-6 and TRBJ2-4): DAGVTQSPTHLIKTRGQQVTLRCSPKSGHDTVSWYQQALGQGPQFIFQYYEEEERQRGNFPDRFSGHQFPNYSSELNVNALLLGDSALYLCASSPRRTSMNIQYFGAGTRLSVL.

As to this clone: This same CDR3 is encoded by further DNA sequences in the sample. This rearrangement joins TRBV5-1 to TRBJ1-1; 9 bases fit TRBD1. V dropped 0 bases and J dropped 8; count of bases not matched to a gene: 2. This CDR3 region has 13 residues. Germline CDR1 reads SGHRS; CDR2 reads YFSETQ. The CDR3 is CASSLEQGAEAFF. The CDR3 DNA reads TGCGCCAGCAGCTTGGAACAGGGGGCGGAAGCTTTCTTT.

This clone was detected once. This chain uses TRBV29-1 with TRBJ2-1; 8 nucleotides line up with TRBD2. CDR3 length equals 12 residues. J gave up 9 bases and V 6 bases, and 7 bases lay outside the gene matches. The V gene's germline CDR1 is SQVTM and CDR2 ANQGSEA. This chain's CDR3 is CSVTRAGVEQFF. CDR3 coding DNA: TGCAGCGTGACCCGAGCGGGAGTTGAGCAGTTCTTC.

This chain joins TRBV10-3 and TRBJ1-5, with D uncertain. This CDR3 has 16 amino acids. Trimming removed 3 bases at V and 0 bases at J, with 12 bases between. CDR1 is ENHRY and CDR2 is SYGVKD in the germline V gene. In DNA, the CDR3 is TGTGCCATCAGTGAAGGATCAGTTTATAGCAATCAGCCCCAGCATTTT. As protein: CAISEGSVYSNQPQHF.

This sequence joins TRBV14 and TRBJ2-5; either TRBD1 or TRBD2 may fit D (6 bases each). The V and J ends lost 2 bases and 3 bases respectively, with 19 bases between them. The CDR3 runs to 17 residues. The V gene's germline CDR1 is SGHDN and CDR2 FVKESK. CDR3 loop: CASSQYLTGANEETQYF. CDR3 in DNA: TGTGCCAGCAGCCAATACTTGACGGGGGCCAATGAAGAGACCCAGTACTTC.

The genes are TRBV11-2 and TRBJ2-3, with TRBD2 identical over 7 bases. The CDR3 is 16 amino acids. CDR1 is SGHAT, CDR2 FQNNGV, per germline. The V gene end was trimmed by 5 bases and the J gene end by 3 bases; junction bases not matched to a gene: 11. The CDR3 sequence is CASSPRWGGFTDTQYF. The CDR3 DNA sequence: TGTGCCAGCAGCCCTCGGTGGGGGGGATTTACAGATACGCAGTATTTT.

The chain links TRBV9 to TRBJ2-7; D is perhaps TRBD2 (5 bases). This CDR3 has 15 residues. Germline V CDR1 and CDR2: SGDLS, YYNGEE. V was pared by 0 bases and J by 1 base, with 11 bases between. The CDR3 loop reads CASSVGGARSYEQYF. The DNA of the CDR3 is TGTGCCAGCAGCGTAGGGGGAGCAAGGTCCTACGAGCAGTACTTC.

The chain links TRBV6-6 to TRBJ1-1; D unclear. The CDR3 is 15 amino acids. Looked up from germline, CDR1 is MNHNY and CDR2 is SVGAGI (reference sequence). Trimming left V 2 bases short and J 1 base short, with 11 bases between. The CDR3 DNA reads TGTGCCAGCAGTTACGGGCAGGTGGGGAACACTGAAGCTTTCTTT. This encodes CASSYGQVGNTEAFF.

The chain employs TRBV27 and TRBJ1-1; 7 nucleotides align to TRBD1. Germline V gene lookup returns CDR1 MNHEY and CDR2 SMNVEV (reference sequence). The CDR3 has 14 residues. The V and J ends lost 5 bases and 5 bases, in that order; junction bases with no gene match: 8. CDR3 bases: TGTGCCAGCAGTAGCAGGGGGGGGGAGACTGAAGCTTTCTTT. Its protein is CASSSRGGETEAFF.

The chain has TRBV19 and TRBJ2-5; 9 bases are shared with TRBD1. In germline, CDR1 is LNHDA, CDR2 SQIVND (reference sequence). CDR3 length: 16 amino acids. V was pared by 5 bases and J by 5 bases, with 12 bases of the junction left unmatched. This chain's CDR3 is CASSPMGGTGSETQYF. CDR3 nucleotide sequence: TGTGCCAGTAGTCCAATGGGGGGGACAGGGAGCGAGACCCAGTACTTC. The variable domain in full, with the rest retrieved from reference TRBV19 and TRBJ2-5, is DGGITQSPKYLFRKEGQNVTLSCEQNLNHDAMYWYRQDPGQGLRLIYYSQIVNDFQKGDIAEGYSVSREKKESFPLTVTSAQKNPTAFYLCASSPMGGTGSETQYFGPGTRLLVL.

This sequence joins TRBV11-2 and TRBJ1-1; D call uncertain. V was cut by 4 bases and J by 3 bases, with 12 bases left in between. The CDR3 covers 14 residues. Germline lookup yields CDR1 SGHAT and CDR2 FQNNGV. DNA for the CDR3: TGTGCCAGCAGCTCCACATGGAGGGACACTGAAGCTTTCTTT. Translation: CASSSTWRDTEAFF.

The chain couples TRBV5-1 to TRBJ1-2; TRBD1 aligns across 9 bases. Unmatched junction bases numbered 5, after V lost 1 base and J lost 4 bases. CDR1 and CDR2 (germline): SGHRS, YFSETQ. The CDR3 runs to 15 residues. The CDR3: CASSLFGTGTYGYTF. CDR3 in DNA: TGCGCCAGCAGCTTGTTTGGGACAGGGACCTATGGCTACACCTTC. The variable domain in full, with the rest retrieved from reference TRBV5-1 and TRBJ1-2, is KAGVTQTPRYLIKTRGQQVTLSCSPISGHRSVSWYQQTPGQGLQFLFEYFSETQRNKGNFPGRFSGRQFSNSRSEMNVSTLELGDSALYLCASSLFGTGTYGYTFGSGTRLTVV.

The V gene is TRBV7-9, the J gene TRBJ2-1; D assignment may be TRBD1 or TRBD2 (5 bases each). Trimming shortened V by 8 bases and J by 0 bases, and 17 bases separated the two germline ends. CDR3 length equals 16 residues. Germline V lookup: CDR1 SEHNR, CDR2 FQNEAQ (reference sequence). The CDR3 DNA reads TGTGCCAGCGGAGACTGGGACGAACTCTCCTACAATGAGCAGTTCTTC. Protein sequence: CASGDWDELSYNEQFF.

This clone was found a few times. One end of the junction fails to match germline, which may point to a read error. The sample holds other DNA sequences that translate to the same CDR3. The rearrangement joins TRBV28 to TRBJ1-1, with unresolved D. CDR1 MDHEN and CDR2 SYDVKM come from the germline V gene. This CDR3 contains 12 residues. CDR3 protein: CASTRLNTEAFF. DNA of the CDR3: TGTGCCAGCACCCGCCTGAATACTGAAGCTTTCTTT.

V and J are TRBV5-1 and TRBJ1-2; 8 bases fit TRBD1. V lost 0 bases to trimming and J lost 6 bases; unmatched junction nucleotides: 13. The CDR3 loop spans 17 amino acids. Germline V CDR1 and CDR2: SGHRS, YFSETQ. The CDR3 sequence is CASSLDPDRGVRDGYTF. The CDR3 DNA is TGCGCCAGCAGCTTGGACCCCGACAGGGGAGTACGAGATGGCTACACCTTC.

V gene TRBV6-1 combines with J gene TRBJ2-5; D is possibly TRBD1 or TRBD2 (5 bases each). V was clipped by 1 base and J by 5 bases, with 20 bases between them. This CDR3 is built from 17 residues. Germline assignment: CDR1 MNHNS and CDR2 SASEGT. This CDR3 reads CASSEDLRVTEGETQYF. As DNA, the CDR3 is TGTGCCAGCAGTGAAGACCTACGTGTCACAGAGGGGGAGACCCAGTACTTC.

This chain uses TRBV29-1 with TRBJ2-5; possible D gene TRBD1, 5 bases. The V and J ends lost 5 bases and 5 bases respectively, with 12 bases between them. Germline V gives CDR1 SQVTM, CDR2 ANQGSEA. This CDR3 contains 12 residues. The CDR3 DNA reads TGCAGCGTTTCGGCAGGGTCGGAGACCCAGTACTTC. It yields the protein CSVSAGSETQYF.

The V and J genes are TRBV5-1 and TRBJ1-6; D gene ambiguous. The ends were cut back, 4 bases at V and 6 bases at J, with 14 bases in the middle. This CDR3 has 15 amino acids. Per the germline V gene, CDR1 is SGHRS and CDR2 is YFSETQ. The CDR3 spells CASSERATRNSPLHF. CDR3 bases: TGCGCCAGCAGCGAACGGGCTACACGTAATTCACCCCTCCACTTT.

The V and J genes are TRBV6-5 and TRBJ1-1, with D perhaps matching TRBD1 (5 bases). Germline loops: CDR1 MNHEY, CDR2 SVGAGI. The CDR3 loop spans 14 amino acids. Trimming stripped 7 bases from V and 1 base from J, with 13 bases between. CDR3 coding DNA: TGTGCCAGCAAAACCCAACAGGAGAACACTGAAGCTTTCTTT. It translates to CASKTQQENTEAFF.

The chain uses TRBV5-6 and TRBJ2-5, with a tentative D call TRBD1 (7 bases). V lost 4 bases and J 5 bases, leaving 15 bases between the germline ends. The CDR3 loop spans 14 amino acids. Looked up from germline, CDR1 is SGHDT and CDR2 is YYEEEE. This CDR3 is CASSDSPGGETQYF. Here the CDR3 DNA reads TGTGCCAGCAGCGACTCCCCAGGGGGGGAGACCCAGTACTTC.

The V and J genes are TRBV7-3 and TRBJ2-7; TRBD1 aligns across 10 bases. Germline CDR1 reads SGHTA; CDR2 reads FQGTGA. The CDR3 runs 15 residues. With 1 base clipped from V and 4 bases from J, the junction kept 4 bases outside the gene matches. CDR3 loop: CASSLIRDRGYEQYF. The CDR3 DNA reads as TGTGCCAGCAGCTTAATCCGGGACAGGGGATACGAGCAGTACTTC.

The chain recombines TRBV19 with TRBJ2-5, with unresolved D. From germline, CDR1 is LNHDA and CDR2 SQIVND (reference sequence). The CDR3 spans 17 residues. V lost 3 bases and J 5 bases, leaving 22 bases between the germline ends. The CDR3 sequence: CASSISRGSSRIETQYF. CDR3 nucleotide sequence: TGTGCCAGTAGTATTAGCAGAGGATCAAGTAGGATCGAGACCCAGTACTTC.

The chain combines TRBV28 with TRBJ1-5, with D perhaps matching TRBD1 (5 bases). The length of the CDR3 is 15 residues. Trimming removed 1 base from V and 0 bases from J, with 7 bases in between. The V gene's germline CDR1 is MDHEN and CDR2 SYDVKM. The CDR3 spells CASSLSRDSNQPQHF. The CDR3 nucleotides are TGTGCCAGCAGTTTATCCAGGGATAGCAATCAGCCCCAGCATTTT.

The J gene is TRBJ1-2, the V gene TRBV28; 7 nucleotides line up with TRBD1. This CDR3 comprises 13 residues. The V segment lost 7 bases and the J segment 4 bases; nucleotides outside the gene matches: 6. Germline lookup yields CDR1 MDHEN and CDR2 SYDVKM. CDR3 loop: CASTQGGIYGYTF. Here the CDR3 DNA reads TGTGCCAGCACCCAGGGGGGCATCTATGGCTACACCTTC.

The chain joins TRBV28 to TRBJ2-7; unclear D gene. The length of the CDR3 is 16 residues. V was clipped by 3 bases and J by 0 bases, with 15 bases between them. Germline loops: CDR1 MDHEN, CDR2 SYDVKM. In DNA form, the CDR3 reads TGTGCCAGCAGTTTGTTGTCAACCCTGAGCTCCTACGAGCAGTACTTC. Protein: CASSLLSTLSSYEQYF. Full variable domain (missing parts from reference TRBV28 and TRBJ2-7): DVKVTQSSRYLVKRTGEKVFLECVQDMDHENMFWYRQDPGLGLRLIYFSYDVKMKEKGDIPEGYSVSREKKERFSLILESASTNQTSMYLCASSLLSTLSSYEQYFGPGTRLTVT.

The chain has TRBV30 and TRBJ1-5; TRBD1 matches 8 bases. J was trimmed by 7 bases and V by 1 base; bases with no gene match: 6. CDR1 and CDR2 (germline): GTSNPN, SVGIG (reference sequence). This CDR3 has 14 residues. The CDR3 sequence is CAWSGFRDRQPQHF. The CDR3 DNA reads as TGTGCCTGGAGTGGATTCCGGGACAGGCAGCCCCAGCATTTT.

The chain combines TRBV10-3 with TRBJ1-1; perhaps TRBD1 as D (6 bases). This CDR3 comprises 16 residues. V lost 0 bases and J 6 bases, leaving 17 bases between the germline ends. Germline V CDR1 and CDR2: ENHRY, SYGVKD. CDR3 amino acids: CAISESFGQRVAEAFF. The CDR3 DNA reads as TGTGCCATCAGTGAGTCTTTTGGACAGAGAGTCGCTGAAGCTTTCTTT.

V and J are TRBV28 and TRBJ1-1, with D possibly matching TRBD1 (6 bases). The V gene's germline CDR1 is MDHEN and CDR2 SYDVKM. The CDR3 spans 16 residues. Trimming removed 6 bases from V and 0 bases from J, with 17 bases in between. CDR3 region: CASSPRGKGLNTEAFF. The CDR3, as DNA: TGTGCCAGCAGCCCCAGGGGAAAGGGCTTGAACACTGAAGCTTTCTTT.

This clone was seen once. This chain connects TRBV28 to TRBJ1-5; D remains ambiguous. The V end lost 9 bases, the J end lost 7 bases, and 16 bases lay between the germline ends. CDR3 length equals 13 residues. CDR1 MDHEN and CDR2 SYDVKM come from the germline V gene. The CDR3, as DNA: TGTGCCAGTCTGTATAATCAGTTACAGCCCCAGCATTTT. Translating gives CASLYNQLQPQHF.

The chain links TRBV6-5 to TRBJ2-2; the D gene could be TRBD1 or TRBD2 (5 bases each). The V end was cut by 0 bases, the J end by 2 bases, with 7 bases between. The CDR3 is 15 residues long. Germline V gene lookup returns CDR1 MNHEY and CDR2 SVGAGI. This CDR3 reads CASSYSRDNTGELFF. CDR3 sequence (DNA): TGTGCCAGCAGTTACTCCCGGGACAACACCGGGGAGCTGTTTTTT.